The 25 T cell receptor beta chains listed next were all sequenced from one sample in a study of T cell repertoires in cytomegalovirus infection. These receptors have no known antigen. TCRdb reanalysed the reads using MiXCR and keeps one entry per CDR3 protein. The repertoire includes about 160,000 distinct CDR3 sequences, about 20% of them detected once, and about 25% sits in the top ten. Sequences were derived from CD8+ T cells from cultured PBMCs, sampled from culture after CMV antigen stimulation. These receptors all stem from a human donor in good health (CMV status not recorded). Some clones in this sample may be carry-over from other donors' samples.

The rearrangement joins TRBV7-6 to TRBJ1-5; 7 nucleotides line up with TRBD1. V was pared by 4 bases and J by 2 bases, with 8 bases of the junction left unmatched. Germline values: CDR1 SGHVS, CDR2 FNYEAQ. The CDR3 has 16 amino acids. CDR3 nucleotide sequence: TGTGCCAGCAGCTCCGGAGACAGGGATGGCAATCAGCCCCAGCATTTT. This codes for CASSSGDRDGNQPQHF.

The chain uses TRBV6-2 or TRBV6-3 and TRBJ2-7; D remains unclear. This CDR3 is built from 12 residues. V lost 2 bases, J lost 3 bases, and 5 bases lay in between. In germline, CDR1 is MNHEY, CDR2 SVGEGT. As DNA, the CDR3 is TGTGCCAGCAGTTACGTAAGCTACGAGCAGTACTTC. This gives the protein CASSYVSYEQYF.

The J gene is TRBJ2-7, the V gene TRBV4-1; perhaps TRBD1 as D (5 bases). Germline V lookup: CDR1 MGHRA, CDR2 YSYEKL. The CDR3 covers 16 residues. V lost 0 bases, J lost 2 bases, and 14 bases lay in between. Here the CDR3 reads CASSQELGAGTYEQYF. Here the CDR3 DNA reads TGCGCCAGCAGCCAAGAATTAGGGGCAGGGACCTACGAGCAGTACTTC.

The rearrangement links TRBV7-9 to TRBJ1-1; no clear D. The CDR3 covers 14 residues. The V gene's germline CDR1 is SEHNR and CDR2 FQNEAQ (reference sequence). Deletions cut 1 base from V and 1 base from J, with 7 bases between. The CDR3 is CASSLEAQNTEAFF. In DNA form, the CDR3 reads TGTGCCAGCAGCTTAGAGGCCCAGAACACTGAAGCTTTCTTT.

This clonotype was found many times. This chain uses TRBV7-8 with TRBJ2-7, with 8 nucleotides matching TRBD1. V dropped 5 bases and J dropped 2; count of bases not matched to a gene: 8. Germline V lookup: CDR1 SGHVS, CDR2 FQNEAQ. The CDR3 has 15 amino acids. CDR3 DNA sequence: TGTGCCAGCAGCGTACAGGGGGTGGTTGCCTACGAGCAGTACTTC. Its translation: CASSVQGVVAYEQYF.

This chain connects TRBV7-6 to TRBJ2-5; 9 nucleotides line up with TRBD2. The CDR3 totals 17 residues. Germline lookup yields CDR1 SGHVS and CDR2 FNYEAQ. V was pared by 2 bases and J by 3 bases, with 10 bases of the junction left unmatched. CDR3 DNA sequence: TGTGCCAGCAGCTTAATAACCTGGCGGGGGGGGAAAGAGACCCAGTACTTC. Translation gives CASSLITWRGGKETQYF.

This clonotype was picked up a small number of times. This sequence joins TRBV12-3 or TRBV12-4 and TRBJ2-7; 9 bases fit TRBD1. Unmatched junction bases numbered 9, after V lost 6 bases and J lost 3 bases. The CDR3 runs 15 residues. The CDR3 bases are TGTGCCAGCAGGAGTGCGACAGGGGGTTTCTACGAGCAGTACTTC. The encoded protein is CASRSATGGFYEQYF.

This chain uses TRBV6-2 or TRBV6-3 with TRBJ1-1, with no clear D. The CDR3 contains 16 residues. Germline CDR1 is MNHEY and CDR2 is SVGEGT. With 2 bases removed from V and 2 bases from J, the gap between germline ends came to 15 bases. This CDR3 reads CASSYTAGSLNTEAFF. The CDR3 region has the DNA TGTGCCAGCAGTTACACGGCCGGGTCCCTAAACACTGAAGCTTTCTTT.

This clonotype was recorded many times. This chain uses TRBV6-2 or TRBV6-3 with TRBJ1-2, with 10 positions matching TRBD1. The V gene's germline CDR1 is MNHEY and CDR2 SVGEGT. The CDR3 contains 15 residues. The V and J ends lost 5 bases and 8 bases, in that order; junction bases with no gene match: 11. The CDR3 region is CASSRLIRDRGGYTF. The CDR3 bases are TGTGCCAGCAGTCGTCTTATTCGGGACAGGGGCGGCTACACCTTC.

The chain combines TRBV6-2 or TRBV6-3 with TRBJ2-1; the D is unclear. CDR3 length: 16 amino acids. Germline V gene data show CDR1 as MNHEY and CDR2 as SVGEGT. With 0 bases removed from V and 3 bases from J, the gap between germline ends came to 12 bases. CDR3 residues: CASSYSKRELYNEQFF. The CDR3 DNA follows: TGTGCCAGCAGTTACTCGAAAAGGGAACTCTACAATGAGCAGTTCTTC.

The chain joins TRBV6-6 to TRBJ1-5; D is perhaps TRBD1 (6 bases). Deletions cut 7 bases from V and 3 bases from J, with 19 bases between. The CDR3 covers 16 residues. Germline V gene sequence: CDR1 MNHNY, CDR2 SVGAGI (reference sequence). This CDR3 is CASTLGPGAHNQPQHF. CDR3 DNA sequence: TGTGCCAGCACCTTAGGACCGGGGGCGCACAATCAGCCCCAGCATTTT.

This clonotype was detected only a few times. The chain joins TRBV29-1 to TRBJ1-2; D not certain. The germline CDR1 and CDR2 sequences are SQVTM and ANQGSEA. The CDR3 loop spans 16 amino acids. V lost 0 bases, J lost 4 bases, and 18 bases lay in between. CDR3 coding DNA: TGCAGCGTTGAAGATCAAGTTCCCGACCGCGGCTATGGCTACACCTTC. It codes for CSVEDQVPDRGYGYTF.

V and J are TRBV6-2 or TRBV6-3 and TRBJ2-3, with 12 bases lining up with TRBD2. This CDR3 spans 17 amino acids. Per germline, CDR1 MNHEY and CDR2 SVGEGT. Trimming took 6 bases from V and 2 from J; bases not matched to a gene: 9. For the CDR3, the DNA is TGTGCCAGCAGCATTACTAGCGGGGGGCCTTTCACAGATACGCAGTATTTT. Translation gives CASSITSGGPFTDTQYF.

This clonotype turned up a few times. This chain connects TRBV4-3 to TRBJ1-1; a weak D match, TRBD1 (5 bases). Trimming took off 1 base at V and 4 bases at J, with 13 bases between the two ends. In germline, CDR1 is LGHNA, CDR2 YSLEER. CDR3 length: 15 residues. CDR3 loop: CASSQVTVTTTEAFF. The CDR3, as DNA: TGCGCCAGCAGCCAAGTGACAGTTACAACCACTGAAGCTTTCTTT.

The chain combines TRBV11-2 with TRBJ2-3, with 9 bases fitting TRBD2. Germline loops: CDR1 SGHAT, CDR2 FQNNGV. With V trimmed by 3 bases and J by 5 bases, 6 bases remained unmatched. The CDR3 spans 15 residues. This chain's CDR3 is CASSFKRGVKDTQYF. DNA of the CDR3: TGTGCCAGCAGCTTTAAGCGGGGGGTGAAAGATACGCAGTATTTT.

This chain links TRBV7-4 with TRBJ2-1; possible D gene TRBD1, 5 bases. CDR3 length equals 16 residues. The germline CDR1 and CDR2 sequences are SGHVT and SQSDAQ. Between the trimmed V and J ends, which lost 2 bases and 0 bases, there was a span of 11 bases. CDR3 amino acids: CASSLKGVYSYNEQFF. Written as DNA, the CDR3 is TGTGCCAGCAGCTTAAAAGGGGTTTACTCCTACAATGAGCAGTTCTTC. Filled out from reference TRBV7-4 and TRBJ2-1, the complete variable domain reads GAGVSQSPRYKVAKRGRDVALRCDSISGHVTLYWYRQTLGQGSEVLTYSQSDAQRDKSGRPSGRFSAERPERSVSTLKIQRTEQGDSAVYLCASSLKGVYSYNEQFFGPGTRLTVL.

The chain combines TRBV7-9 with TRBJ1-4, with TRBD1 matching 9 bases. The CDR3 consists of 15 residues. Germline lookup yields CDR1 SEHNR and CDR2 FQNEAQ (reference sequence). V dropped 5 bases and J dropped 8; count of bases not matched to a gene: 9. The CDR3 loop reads CASSHPGQGGEKLFF. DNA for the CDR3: TGTGCCAGCAGCCACCCGGGACAGGGTGGGGAAAAACTGTTTTTT.

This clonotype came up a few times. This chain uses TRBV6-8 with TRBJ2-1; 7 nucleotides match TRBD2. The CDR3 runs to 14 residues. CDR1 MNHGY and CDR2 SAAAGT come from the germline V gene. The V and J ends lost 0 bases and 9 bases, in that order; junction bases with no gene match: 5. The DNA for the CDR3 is TGTGCCAGCAGTTACTCGACTAGCATCGCTGAGCAGTTCTTC. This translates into CASSYSTSIAEQFF.

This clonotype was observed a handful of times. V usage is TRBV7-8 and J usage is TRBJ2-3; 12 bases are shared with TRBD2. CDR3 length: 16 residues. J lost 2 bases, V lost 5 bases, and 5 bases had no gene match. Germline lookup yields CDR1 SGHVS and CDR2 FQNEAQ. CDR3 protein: CASSPGLAGITDTQYF. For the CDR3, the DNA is TGTGCCAGCAGCCCTGGACTAGCGGGGATCACAGATACGCAGTATTTT.

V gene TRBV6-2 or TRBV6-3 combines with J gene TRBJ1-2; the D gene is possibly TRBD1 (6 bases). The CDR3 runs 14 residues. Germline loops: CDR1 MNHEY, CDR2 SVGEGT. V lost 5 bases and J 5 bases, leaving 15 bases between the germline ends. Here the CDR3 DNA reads TGTGCCAGCAGTCCGACAGGTATCGGGTATGGCTACACCTTC. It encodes CASSPTGIGYGYTF.

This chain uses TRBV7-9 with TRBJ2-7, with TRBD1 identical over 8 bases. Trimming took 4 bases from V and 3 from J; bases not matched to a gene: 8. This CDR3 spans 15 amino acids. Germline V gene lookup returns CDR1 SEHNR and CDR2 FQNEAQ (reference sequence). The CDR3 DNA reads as TGTGCCAGCAGCTCAACAGGGGGTATAATCTACGAGCAGTACTTC. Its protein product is CASSSTGGIIYEQYF.

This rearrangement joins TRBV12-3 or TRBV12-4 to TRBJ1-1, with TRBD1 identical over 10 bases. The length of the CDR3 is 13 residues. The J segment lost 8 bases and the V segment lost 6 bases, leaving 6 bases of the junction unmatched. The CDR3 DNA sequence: TGTGCCAGCAGCGTAGGGACAGGGGAAGAAGCTTTCTTT. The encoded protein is CASSVGTGEEAFF.

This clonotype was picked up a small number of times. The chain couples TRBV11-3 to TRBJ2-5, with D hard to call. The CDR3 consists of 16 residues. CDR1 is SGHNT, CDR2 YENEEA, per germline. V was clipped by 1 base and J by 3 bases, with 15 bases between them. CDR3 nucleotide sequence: TGTGCCAGCAGCTTAGGCCGCGGCGGACCAGAAGAGACCCAGTACTTC. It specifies CASSLGRGGPEETQYF.

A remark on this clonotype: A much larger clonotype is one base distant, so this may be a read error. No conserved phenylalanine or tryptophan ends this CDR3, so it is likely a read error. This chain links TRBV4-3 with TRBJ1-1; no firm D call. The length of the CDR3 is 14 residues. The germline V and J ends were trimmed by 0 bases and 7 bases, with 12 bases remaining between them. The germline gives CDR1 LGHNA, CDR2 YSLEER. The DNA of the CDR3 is TGCGCCAGCAGCCAAGATCGTTGGGCAGTTGAAGCTTTCATT. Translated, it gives CASSQDRWAVEAFI.

The CDR3: CASRDTSRDEKLFF. CDR3 sequence (DNA): TGTGCCAGCAGGGACACCTCTCGGGATGAAAAACTGTTTTTT. The chain uses TRBV27 and TRBJ1-4; D might be TRBD1 (5 bases). Germline V gene sequence: CDR1 MNHEY, CDR2 SMNVEV (reference sequence). Trimming stripped 6 bases from V and 6 bases from J, with 14 bases between. The CDR3 length is 14 residues.